One sample yielded the 30 T cell receptor beta chains listed below, sequenced in a study of T cell repertoires in cytomegalovirus infection. These receptors have no identified antigens. MiXCR was run by TCRdb on the reads, yielding one entry per CDR3 protein. The sample lists some 940,000 distinct CDR3 sequences, around 32% occurring once. Sequenced material: cultured CD8+ T cells from PBMCs, taken from culture after CMV antigen stimulation. These receptors were taken from a human donor in good health (CMV status not recorded). Some clones in this sample may be carry-over from other donors' samples.

This clonotype was found a few times. The chain joins TRBV5-1 to TRBJ1-1; 11 bases are a match to TRBD1. The CDR3 consists of 16 residues. V lost 3 bases to trimming and J lost 2 bases; unmatched junction nucleotides: 6. Germline-derived CDR1 and CDR2 are SGHRS and YFSETQ. CDR3 sequence reads: CASSSGTGGANTEAFF. The CDR3 nucleotides read TGCGCCAGCAGCTCCGGGACAGGGGGAGCTAACACTGAAGCTTTCTTT.

This clonotype was found a few times. V and J are TRBV7-6 and TRBJ1-6; possible D gene TRBD1, 5 bases. Trimming took 2 bases from V and 9 from J, leaving 14 bases between them. Germline V gene sequence: CDR1 SGHVS, CDR2 FNYEAQ. This CDR3 is built from 15 residues. CDR3: CASSLSGGTGSPLHF. In DNA, the CDR3 is TGTGCCAGCAGCTTATCAGGAGGGACGGGTTCACCCCTCCACTTT.

This clonotype has at least ten counts. The chain uses TRBV7-9 and TRBJ1-1, with D hard to call. The CDR3 spans 15 residues. V gave up 6 bases and J gave up 1 base, with 15 bases separating them. Germline V CDR1 and CDR2: SEHNR, FQNEAQ (reference sequence). The CDR3 loop is CASSPAGPPNTEAFF. For the CDR3, the DNA is TGTGCCAGCAGTCCCGCCGGCCCACCGAACACTGAAGCTTTCTTT.

This clonotype was observed a handful of times. The rearrangement links TRBV7-9 to TRBJ1-6; 10 nucleotides agree with TRBD1. CDR3 length equals 16 residues. In germline, CDR1 is SEHNR, CDR2 FQNEAQ (reference sequence). J gave up 6 bases and V 7 bases, and 9 bases lay outside the gene matches. CDR3 DNA: TGTGCCAGCAACCCTCCCGGGGACAGGGGTAATTCACCCCTCCACTTT. Protein: CASNPPGDRGNSPLHF.

This clonotype was observed a handful of times. The chain couples TRBV20-1 to TRBJ1-5, with 7 bases aligning to TRBD1. The V gene's germline CDR1 is DFQATT and CDR2 SNEGSKA (reference sequence). This CDR3 comprises 13 residues. V lost 5 bases and J lost 4; bases outside the gene matches: 5. CDR3 nucleotides: TGCAGTGCTCTAATGACAGGGAATCAGCCCCAGCATTTT. Its protein is CSALMTGNQPQHF.

This clonotype was seen a few times. Written as DNA, the CDR3 is TGTGCCAGCACCTACGGACTAGTGGGGACCGGGGAGCTGTTTTTT. Translation gives CASTYGLVGTGELFF. The rearrangement uses TRBV6-5 and TRBJ2-2; 7 bases fit TRBD2. Looked up from germline, CDR1 is MNHEY and CDR2 is SVGAGI. The V gene end was trimmed by 7 bases and the J gene end by 5 bases; junction bases not matched to a gene: 10. The CDR3 length is 15 residues.

This clonotype turned up a few times. The chain combines TRBV20-1 with TRBJ1-2; no clear D gene. Between the trimmed V and J ends, which lost 0 bases and 4 bases, there was a span of 15 bases. CDR1 and CDR2 (germline): DFQATT, SNEGSKA (reference sequence). This CDR3 region has 15 residues. CDR3 in DNA: TGCAGTGCTAGAGATAAGCAAGGTAGAGGCTATGGCTACACCTTC. Translation gives CSARDKQGRGYGYTF.

This clonotype was observed at least ten times. The V gene is TRBV7-2, the J gene TRBJ2-7; possibly TRBD2 for D (6 bases). Germline values: CDR1 SGHTA, CDR2 FQGNSA. Trimming took off 5 bases at V and 2 bases at J, with 13 bases between the two ends. The CDR3 has 14 amino acids. The CDR3 DNA reads as TGTGCCAGCAGCCCGTTAGTAGCGGCCTACGAGCAGTACGTC. It yields the protein CASSPLVAAYEQYV.

This clonotype has ten or more counts. This sequence joins TRBV7-2 and TRBJ2-5, with D perhaps TRBD1 (6 bases). The germline CDR1 and CDR2 sequences are SGHTA and FQGNSA. The CDR3 is made up of 17 amino acids. V was clipped by 2 bases and J by 4 bases, with 20 bases between them. The CDR3 DNA sequence: TGTGCCAGCAGCTTAACGATGACTGGGGGCGTAGGAGAGACCCAGTACTTC. Its protein is CASSLTMTGGVGETQYF. The full variable domain, completed using reference TRBV7-2 and TRBJ2-5, is GAGVSQSPSNKVTEKGKDVELRCDPISGHTALYWYRQSLGQGLEFLIYFQGNSAPDKSGLPSDRFSAERTGGSVSTLTIQRTQQEDSAVYLCASSLTMTGGVGETQYFGPGTRLLVL.

This clonotype has only a few counts. Written as DNA, the CDR3 is TGTGCCAGCAGCCTAGCGGGGCGGCTCTACGAGCAGTACTTC. Translation: CASSLAGRLYEQYF. The rearrangement uses TRBV13 and TRBJ2-7; 9 bases are shared with TRBD2. Germline V lookup: CDR1 PRHDT, CDR2 FYEKMQ (reference sequence). The CDR3 totals 14 residues. V gave up 5 bases and J gave up 3 bases; unmatched junction bases: 5.

The V gene is TRBV7-9, the J gene TRBJ1-1, with TRBD1 as a possible D gene (6 bases). The CDR3 loop spans 12 amino acids. Trimming took 4 bases from V and 8 from J, leaving 11 bases between them. Germline CDR1 is SEHNR and CDR2 is FQNEAQ (reference sequence). CDR3 amino acids: CASSWGPQEAFF. CDR3 nucleotides: TGTGCCAGCAGCTGGGGGCCGCAAGAAGCTTTCTTT. Filled out from reference TRBV7-9 and TRBJ1-1, the complete variable domain reads DTGVSQNPRHKITKRGQNVTFRCDPISEHNRLYWYRQTLGQGPEFLTYFQNEAQLEKSRLLSDRFSAERPKGSFSTLEIQRTEQGDSAMYLCASSWGPQEAFFGQGTRLTVV.

In this sample, this clonotype turned up a few times. Written as DNA, the CDR3 is TGTGCCACCAGTGATTGGAGGACAGGCAGCTCCTACAATGAGCAGTTCTTC. Its translation: CATSDWRTGSSYNEQFF. V and J are TRBV24-1 and TRBJ2-1; 7 nucleotides match TRBD1. CDR1 is KGHDR and CDR2 is SFDVKD in the germline V gene. V dropped 2 bases and J dropped 0; count of bases not matched to a gene: 6. The CDR3 sequence is 17 residues long.

Of note for this clonotype: One base away lies a much larger clone, so this may be a sequencing read error. The chain has TRBV6-5 and TRBJ2-1, with TRBD1 identical over 10 bases. The CDR3 length is 15 residues. The ends lost 8 bases at V and 7 bases at J; junction bases unmatched: 11. In germline, CDR1 is MNHEY, CDR2 SVGAGI. CDR3: CASRSDRGQINEQFF. Written as DNA, the CDR3 is TGTGCCAGCCGATCTGACAGGGGGCAGATAAATGAGCAGTTCTTC.

The sample holds a few counts of this clonotype. The chain employs TRBV6-5 and TRBJ2-3, with a possible D match to TRBD1 (6 bases). The CDR3 is 16 residues long. Germline V gives CDR1 MNHEY, CDR2 SVGAGI. Trimming removed 0 bases at V and 2 bases at J, with 12 bases between. The CDR3 nucleotides read TGTGCCAGCAGTTACTCGAAGACAGGCCTCACAGATACGCAGTATTTT. The encoded protein is CASSYSKTGLTDTQYF.

This chain uses TRBV7-9 with TRBJ2-2, with D possibly being TRBD1 (5 bases). This CDR3 spans 16 amino acids. V was cut by 2 bases and J by 1 base, with 11 bases left in between. CDR1 is SEHNR, CDR2 FQNEAQ, per germline (reference sequence). This chain's CDR3 is CASSLISQGNTGELFF. Here the CDR3 DNA reads TGTGCCAGCAGCTTAATCTCTCAGGGGAACACCGGGGAGCTGTTTTTT.

V usage is TRBV28 and J usage is TRBJ2-3; 10 positions match TRBD2. Germline V gene lookup returns CDR1 MDHEN and CDR2 SYDVKM. CDR3 length equals 17 residues. With 6 bases clipped from V and 3 bases from J, the junction kept 12 bases outside the gene matches. CDR3 region: CASRPSVLAGKTDTQYF. CDR3 nucleotide sequence: TGTGCCAGCAGACCATCCGTACTAGCGGGGAAGACAGATACGCAGTATTTT.

The V call is TRBV27, the J call TRBJ2-7; perhaps TRBD1 as D (6 bases). CDR3 length: 13 amino acids. Germline CDR1 is MNHEY and CDR2 is SMNVEV (reference sequence). V was cut by 5 bases and J by 3 bases, with 11 bases left in between. The CDR3 sequence is CASSPQGHYEQYV. In DNA form, the CDR3 reads TGTGCCAGCAGTCCACAGGGACACTACGAGCAGTACGTC.

Notes on this clonotype: At one end the junction does not follow the germline gene, possibly because of a read error. The chain combines TRBV7-4 with TRBJ2-5; 11 bases match TRBD2. Germline CDR1 and CDR2: SGHVT and SQSDAQ. The CDR3 totals 17 residues. The CDR3 DNA reads as TGTGCCAACAGCCCCGGGACTAGCGGCATCTCACAAGAGACCCAGTACTTC. Its translation: CANSPGTSGISQETQYF.

A few counts support this clonotype. The chain carries TRBV4-1 and TRBJ1-5, with D possibly matching TRBD1 (5 bases). There are 17 residues in the CDR3. V was cut by 1 base and J by 1 base, with 14 bases left in between. CDR1 MGHRA and CDR2 YSYEKL come from the germline V gene. CDR3 sequence (DNA): TGCGCCAGCAGCCAAGGGCCAGGGATGGAAAGCAATCAGCCCCAGCATTTT. Residues: CASSQGPGMESNQPQHF.

The J gene is TRBJ2-1, the V gene TRBV4-3, with a tentative D call TRBD1 (5 bases). This CDR3 comprises 19 residues. V was trimmed by 3 bases and J by 0 bases, leaving 21 bases between them. Germline-derived CDR1 and CDR2 are LGHNA and YSLEER. The CDR3 is CASSHPQGDTKSSYNEQFF. The CDR3 DNA follows: TGCGCCAGCAGCCATCCCCAAGGGGATACTAAGAGCTCCTACAATGAGCAGTTCTTC.

V is TRBV28 and J is TRBJ2-7; tentatively, D is TRBD1 (7 bases). This CDR3 comprises 14 residues. Germline loops: CDR1 MDHEN, CDR2 SYDVKM. Trimming stripped 5 bases from V and 2 bases from J, with 13 bases between. The CDR3 nucleotides are TGTGCCAGCAGTCCGCGGGACAGTCCCTACGAGCAGTACGTC. The encoded protein is CASSPRDSPYEQYV.

This clonotype was seen more than once but under ten times. The chain links TRBV10-3 to TRBJ2-2; D is tentatively TRBD1 or TRBD2 (5 bases each). This CDR3 contains 18 residues. V dropped 11 bases and J dropped 1 base, with 26 bases sitting between them. Germline-derived CDR1 and CDR2 are ENHRY and SYGVKD. The CDR3 protein is CASQASPGTTMNTGELFF. The CDR3 coding sequence is TGTGCCTCCCAGGCGAGTCCGGGGACGACAATGAACACCGGGGAGCTGTTTTTT.

The chain has TRBV11-1 and TRBJ2-7, with TRBD1 matching 10 bases. Looked up from germline, CDR1 is SGHAT and CDR2 is FQDESV (reference sequence). The J segment lost 2 bases and the V segment lost 7 bases, leaving 11 bases of the junction unmatched. The CDR3 consists of 16 residues. DNA for the CDR3: TGTGCCAGCACCGCGGACGGGGGGACAGGGGCCTACGAGCAGTACTTC. It encodes CASTADGGTGAYEQYF.

This clonotype was seen a few times. This chain joins TRBV7-9 and TRBJ2-1; D is uncertain. CDR1 SEHNR and CDR2 FQNEAQ come from the germline V gene (reference sequence). The CDR3 is 13 residues long. Trimming took off 2 bases at V and 5 bases at J, with 7 bases between the two ends. CDR3 sequence reads: CASSLYSNNEQFF. The CDR3 DNA is TGTGCCAGCAGCTTATACAGCAACAATGAGCAGTTCTTC.

Comment on this clonotype: An end of the junction differs from the germline gene, which may be a read error. The chain is built from TRBV6-5 and TRBJ2-1; 9 positions match TRBD1. Germline V gives CDR1 MNHEY, CDR2 SVGAGI. CDR3 size: 15 residues. The CDR3 spells CTSSYIQGALDEQFF. CDR3 coding DNA: TGTACCAGCAGTTACATACAGGGGGCGTTGGATGAGCAGTTCTTC.

The genes are TRBV7-6 and TRBJ2-1, with 9 bases fitting TRBD1. The germline gives CDR1 SGHVS, CDR2 FNYEAQ. The V and J ends lost 5 bases and 6 bases, in that order; junction bases with no gene match: 5. The CDR3 extends over 14 amino acids. The CDR3 sequence is CASSARTGANEQFF. The CDR3 nucleotides read TGTGCCAGCAGCGCCCGGACAGGGGCCAATGAGCAGTTCTTC.

The V call is TRBV20-1, the J call TRBJ2-7; 11 bases fit TRBD2. This CDR3 has 16 amino acids. The V gene end was trimmed by 5 bases and the J gene end by 2 bases; junction bases not matched to a gene: 11. Germline V CDR1 and CDR2: DFQATT, SNEGSKA (reference sequence). CDR3 in DNA: TGCAGTGCTCTCCTCTCGGGGACTAGCGGTACCTACGAGCAGTACGTC. Amino acid sequence: CSALLSGTSGTYEQYV.

This clonotype was counted at least ten times. The chain couples TRBV7-9 to TRBJ1-2; TRBD1 might be the D (6 bases). CDR3 length: 15 residues. Germline V gives CDR1 SEHNR, CDR2 FQNEAQ (reference sequence). The V and J ends lost 5 bases and 3 bases respectively, with 16 bases between them. The DNA of the CDR3 is TGTGCCAGCAGCCAGACCCTAAGGGGGGACTATGGCTACACCTTC. Protein: CASSQTLRGDYGYTF.

The chain combines TRBV4-1 with TRBJ1-4; TRBD1 matches at 7 bases. Germline lookup yields CDR1 MGHRA and CDR2 YSYEKL. Unmatched junction bases numbered 1, after V lost 2 bases and J lost 4 bases. This CDR3 spans 14 amino acids. The CDR3 sequence: CASSQTGDNEKLFF. The CDR3 DNA is TGCGCCAGCAGCCAAACAGGGGATAATGAAAAACTGTTTTTT.

This clonotype appeared many times. This chain connects TRBV7-2 to TRBJ1-1; a weak D match, TRBD1 (5 bases). V dropped 0 bases and J dropped 5 bases, with 7 bases sitting between them. The CDR3 runs 13 residues. Germline-derived CDR1 and CDR2 are SGHTA and FQGNSA. CDR3 region: CASSLAPGTEAFF. The DNA for the CDR3 is TGTGCCAGCAGCTTAGCCCCAGGGACTGAAGCTTTCTTT. Full variable domain (rest looked up from reference TRBV7-2 and TRBJ1-1): GAGVSQSPSNKVTEKGKDVELRCDPISGHTALYWYRQSLGQGLEFLIYFQGNSAPDKSGLPSDRFSAERTGGSVSTLTIQRTQQEDSAVYLCASSLAPGTEAFFGQGTRLTVV.